This T cell receptor (beta chain) was found in a study of T-cell memory formation after mild COVID-19. V lost 5 bases to trimming and J lost 7 bases, with 15 bases between them. The CDR3 is made up of 14 amino acids. This clonotype has ten or more counts. MiXCR, applied by TCRdb to the 5' RACE reads, yields one record per CDR3 protein. Of about 110,000 distinct CDR3 sequences detected, 18% appear once; the ten largest clones hold roughly 5.5%. The origin of this receptor is a man aged 18 to 29 who had mild COVID-19 (a few samples of this study predate the infection). Cell type and time point are not known. This chain connects TRBV12-3 or TRBV12-4 to TRBJ2-4; possible D gene TRBD1, 6 bases. Sequencing input: PBMCs or a T cell subset sorted from them (not recorded which). The CDR3 loop is CASSLPQGVNIQYF. The CDR3 DNA follows: TGTGCCAGCAGTCTCCCACAGGGAGTGAACATTCAGTACTTC.